This is a list of T cell receptor beta chains from one sample in a study of CD8 T cells in ankylosing spondylitis. MiXCR, applied by TCRdb to the 5' RACE reads, yields one record per CDR3 protein. Among about 500,000 distinct CDR3 sequences, more than 9.5% were seen once, and the ten largest hold approximately 7%. The sample comprised blood, either unsorted or a sorted T cell fraction (not recorded which). All receptors come from a male donor with ankylosing spondylitis. Both conserved end residues are part of each CDR3. Clone size appears in some rows only: once, few, many, or a class for an expanded clone.

cdr3_length | j_call | clone_size | v_call | cdr3_aa
15 | TRBJ2-3 | . | TRBV28 | CASRAQGASTDTQYF
14 | TRBJ2-2 | few | TRBV24-1 | CATSDYSNTGELFF
19 | TRBJ2-1 | . | TRBV4-1 | CASSQGLGVTSGAYNEQFF
20 | TRBJ2-6 | few | TRBV7-9 | CASSLSSPDRQGIGANVLTF
19 | TRBJ2-2 | few | TRBV15 | CATSLRPFDGDMNTGELFF
15 | TRBJ1-5 | few | TRBV2 | CASNRQKAPIQPQHF
14 | TRBJ1-2 | many | TRBV7-9 | CASSLSVGYHGYTF
16 | TRBJ2-5 | few | TRBV6-1 | CASKLRGRLPQETQYF
14 | TRBJ1-4 | . | TRBV3-1 | CASSQDTGGEKLFF
14 | TRBJ2-2 | many | TRBV24-1 | CATSGTGGTGELFF
16 | TRBJ2-1 | many | TRBV5-1 | CASSLYSIAGSNEQFF
16 | TRBJ2-3 | few | TRBV10-1 | CASSPRTSGQTDTQYF
19 | TRBJ2-2 | . | TRBV27 | CASSLRPLVVAGGAGELFF
15 | TRBJ2-5 | few | TRBV12-3/TRBV12-4 | CASSSSGKFEETQYF
10 | TRBJ2-7 | many | TRBV29-1 | CSVTTYEQYF
14 | TRBJ2-1 | few | TRBV15 | CATSRDRGLNEQFF
16 | TRBJ1-2 | few | TRBV2 | CASSEALLQGDDGYTF
10 | TRBJ2-3 | many | TRBV12-3/TRBV12-4 | CASGEDTQYF
17 | TRBJ2-3 | few | TRBV9 | CASSARSLAGVTDTQYF
15 | TRBJ1-1 | few | TRBV5-5 | CASNLRGTVNTEAFF
15 | TRBJ1-1 | . | TRBV12-3/TRBV12-4 | CASRSRGAQNTEAFF
18 | TRBJ2-7 | few | TRBV12-3/TRBV12-4 | CASSLVLSASGRIYEQYF
16 | TRBJ2-5 | . | TRBV28 | CASRPSTDAAGETQYF
16 | TRBJ2-3 | many | TRBV7-2 | CASSPLAGGPTDTQYF
15 | TRBJ2-5 | . | TRBV5-1 | CASSRDSFGRETQYF
15 | TRBJ2-1 | few | TRBV15 | CATSRDIAAMDEQFF
15 | TRBJ2-5 | . | TRBV24-1 | CATSGRRGDQETQYF
18 | TRBJ2-1 | . | TRBV24-1 | CATSEQGAGGMTYNEQFF
15 | TRBJ2-3 | many | TRBV7-9 | CASSLVLGVTDTQYF
14 | TRBJ1-2 | few | TRBV24-1 | CATSDSTDRGGYTF
14 | TRBJ2-1 | few | TRBV6-5 | CASSYSGPDNEQFF
16 | TRBJ2-1 | . | TRBV19 | CASSETLAGVFDEQFF
13 | TRBJ2-1 | . | TRBV11-2 | CASSLSSNNEQFF
14 | TRBJ2-3 | . | TRBV12-3/TRBV12-4 | CASSSFGGPDTQYF
16 | TRBJ2-7 | . | TRBV3-1 | CASTQRGSGRSYEQYF
14 | TRBJ2-3 | many | TRBV10-3 | CAIAKDREADTQYF
13 | TRBJ2-7 | many | TRBV7-6 | CASSLARTSEQYF
16 | TRBJ2-7 | . | TRBV7-8 | CASSAGLAVRGGEQYF
13 | TRBJ1-1 | few | TRBV5-1 | CASSIADPAEAFF
14 | TRBJ1-2 | few | TRBV15 | CATSRDITTYGYTF
16 | TRBJ2-1 | few | TRBV29-1 | CSVEEGTPSSYNEQFF
12 | TRBJ1-1 | few | TRBV10-3 | CAISKENTEAFF
15 | TRBJ2-1 | few | TRBV7-2 | CASSSGFSSYNEQFF
15 | TRBJ2-5 | . | TRBV6-5 | CASSYPPSGSETQYF
15 | TRBJ2-7 | many | TRBV24-1 | CATSDSGTGAREQYF
16 | TRBJ2-3 | few | TRBV6-5 | CASSIRDYSSTDTQYF
15 | TRBJ1-1 | many | TRBV5-1 | CASSSNIRGNTEAFF
14 | TRBJ2-1 | . | TRBV21-1 | CASTKPDSLDGQFF
12 | TRBJ2-5 | few | TRBV5-1 | CASSPGGASEYF
14 | TRBJ1-1 | . | TRBV10-2 | CASSEAGMDTEAFF
16 | TRBJ1-4 | few | TRBV11-2 | CASTTRTGSANEKLFF
15 | TRBJ2-7 | many | TRBV12-3/TRBV12-4 | CASTDVSGSQGEQYF
11 | TRBJ1-2 | . | TRBV6-5 | CAIYGHYGYTF
16 | TRBJ2-3 | . | TRBV7-9 | CASSGGLAGVADTQYF
13 | TRBJ1-2 | few | TRBV20-1 | CTLGGLLGRGYTF